The clone carrying this T cell receptor beta chain was picked up one time. This sample was taken from a study of blood T cells in healthy people across ages. A sample-barcoded 5' primer and a J-beta primer mix were used in a second PCR of roughly 6 to 11 cycles. Each CDR3 protein is one row after TCRdb ran MiXCR on the 5' RACE reads. The sample holds about 1,500,000 distinct CDR3 sequences, approximately 40% seen once. Germline V gene data show CDR1 as MNHEY and CDR2 as SMNVEV (reference sequence). CDR3 length equals 15 residues. The V and J ends lost 5 bases and 3 bases respectively, with 16 bases between them.

The chain employs TRBV27 and TRBJ1-2; D ambiguous. The TCR sequence derives from a woman aged 18-29 years in good health. The material sequenced was blood. CDR3 sequence: CASSPGLDGHYGYTF. The CDR3 DNA reads TGTGCCAGCAGTCCGGGCCTAGACGGACACTATGGCTACACCTTC.